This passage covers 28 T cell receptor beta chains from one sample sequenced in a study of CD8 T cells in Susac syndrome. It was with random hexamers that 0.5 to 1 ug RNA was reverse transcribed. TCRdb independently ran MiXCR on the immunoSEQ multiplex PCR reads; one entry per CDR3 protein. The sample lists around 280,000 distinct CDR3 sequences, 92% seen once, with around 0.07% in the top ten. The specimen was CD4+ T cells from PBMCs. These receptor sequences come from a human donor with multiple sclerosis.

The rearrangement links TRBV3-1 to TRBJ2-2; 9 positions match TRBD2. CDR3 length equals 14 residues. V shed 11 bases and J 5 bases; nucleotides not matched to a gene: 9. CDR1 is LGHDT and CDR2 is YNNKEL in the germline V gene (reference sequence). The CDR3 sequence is CASLASGTTGELFF. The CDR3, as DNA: TGTGCCTCCCTCGCTAGCGGGACAACCGGGGAGCTGTTTTTT.

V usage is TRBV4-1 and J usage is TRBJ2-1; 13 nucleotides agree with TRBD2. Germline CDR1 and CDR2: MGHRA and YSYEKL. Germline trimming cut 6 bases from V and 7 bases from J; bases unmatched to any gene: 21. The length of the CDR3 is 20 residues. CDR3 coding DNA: TGCGCCAGCAGGTCTCAAAAACTAGCGGGAGGGCCGGGAAATCTAAATGAGCAGTTCTTC. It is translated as CASRSQKLAGGPGNLNEQFF.

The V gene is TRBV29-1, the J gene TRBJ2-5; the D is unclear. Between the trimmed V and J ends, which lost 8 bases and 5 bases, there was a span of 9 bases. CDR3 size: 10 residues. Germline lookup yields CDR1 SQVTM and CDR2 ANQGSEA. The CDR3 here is CSTQTETQYF. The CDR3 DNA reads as TGCAGCACCCAGACCGAGACCCAGTACTTC. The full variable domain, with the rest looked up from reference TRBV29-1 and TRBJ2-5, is SAVISQKPSRDICQRGTSLTIQCQVDSQVTMMFWYRQQPGQSLTLIATANQGSEATYESGFVIDKFPISRPNLTFSTLTVSNMSPEDSSIYLCSTQTETQYFGPGTRLLVL.

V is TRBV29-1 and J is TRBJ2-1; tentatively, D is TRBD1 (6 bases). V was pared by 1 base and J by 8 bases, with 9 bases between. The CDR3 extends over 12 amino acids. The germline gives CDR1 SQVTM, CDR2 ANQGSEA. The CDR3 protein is CSVEASGDEQFF. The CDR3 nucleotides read TGCAGCGTTGAAGCTTCAGGGGATGAGCAGTTCTTC.

CDR3 DNA sequence: TGTGCCTGGAGGGCCGGAGGGGCGGCGGGCACTGAAGCTTTCTTT. This encodes CAWRAGGAAGTEAFF. The rearrangement uses TRBV30 and TRBJ1-1; tentative D call: TRBD1 (5 bases). Germline CDR1 reads GTSNPN; CDR2 reads SVGIG (reference sequence). Trimming pared 3 bases from V and 4 bases from J, leaving 18 bases between. This CDR3 spans 15 amino acids.

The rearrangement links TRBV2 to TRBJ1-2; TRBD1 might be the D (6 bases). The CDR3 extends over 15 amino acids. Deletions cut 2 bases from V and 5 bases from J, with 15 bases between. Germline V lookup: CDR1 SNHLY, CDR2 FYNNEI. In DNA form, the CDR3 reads TGTGCCAGCAGTGAAAGGACAGCCGACCCATATGGCTACACCTTC. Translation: CASSERTADPYGYTF. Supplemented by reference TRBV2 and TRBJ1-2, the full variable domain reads EPEVTQTPSHQVTQMGQEVILRCVPISNHLYFYWYRQILGQKVEFLVSFYNNEISEKSEIFDDQFSVERPDGSNFTLKIRSTKLEDSAMYFCASSERTADPYGYTFGSGTRLTVV.

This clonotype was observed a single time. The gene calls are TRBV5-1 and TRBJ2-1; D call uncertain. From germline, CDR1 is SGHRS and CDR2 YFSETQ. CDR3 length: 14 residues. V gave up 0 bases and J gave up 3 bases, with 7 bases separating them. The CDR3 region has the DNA TGCGCCAGCAGCTTGGAGGCAGTCTACAATGAGCAGTTCTTC. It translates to CASSLEAVYNEQFF.

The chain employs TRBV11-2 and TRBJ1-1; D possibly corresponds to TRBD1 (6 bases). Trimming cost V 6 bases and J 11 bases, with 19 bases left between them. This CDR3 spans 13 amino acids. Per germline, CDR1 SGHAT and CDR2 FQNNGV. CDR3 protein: CASRFTGSAGAFF. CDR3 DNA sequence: TGTGCCAGCAGATTTACAGGGTCGGCAGGGGCTTTCTTT. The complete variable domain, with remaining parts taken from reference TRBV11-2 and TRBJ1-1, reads EAGVAQSPRYKIIEKRQSVAFWCNPISGHATLYWYQQILGQGPKLLIQFQNNGVVDDSQLPKDRFSAERLKGVDSTLKIQPAKLEDSAVYLCASRFTGSAGAFFGQGTRLTVV.

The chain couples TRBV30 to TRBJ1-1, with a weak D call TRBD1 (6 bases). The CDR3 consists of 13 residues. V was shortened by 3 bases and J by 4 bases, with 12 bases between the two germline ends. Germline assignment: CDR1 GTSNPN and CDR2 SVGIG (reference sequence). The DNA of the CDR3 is TGTGCCTGGAGCCCAGGGGTCCGCACTGAAGCTTTCTTT. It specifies CAWSPGVRTEAFF.

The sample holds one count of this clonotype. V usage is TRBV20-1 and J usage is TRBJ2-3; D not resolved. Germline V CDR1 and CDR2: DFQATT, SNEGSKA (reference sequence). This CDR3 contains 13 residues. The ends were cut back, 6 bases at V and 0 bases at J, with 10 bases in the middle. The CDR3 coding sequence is TGCAGTGCCGAAGGTTGGAGCACAGATACGCAGTATTTT. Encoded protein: CSAEGWSTDTQYF.

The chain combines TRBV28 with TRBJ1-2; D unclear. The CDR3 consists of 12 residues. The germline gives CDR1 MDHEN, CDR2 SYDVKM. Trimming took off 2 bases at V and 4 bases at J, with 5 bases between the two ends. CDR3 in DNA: TGTGCCAGCAGTTTAAACAGCTATGGCTACACCTTC. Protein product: CASSLNSYGYTF.

DNA of the CDR3: TGTGCCAGCAGCCGGTCGCCGGGACAGGGCCGAGAAAAACTGTTTTTT. Translated: CASSRSPGQGREKLFF. The chain has TRBV3-1 and TRBJ1-4; TRBD1 matches at 9 bases. The germline V gene has CDR1 LGHDT and CDR2 YNNKEL (reference sequence). This CDR3 contains 16 residues. The junction had 11 bases not matched to a gene; V was cut back by 4 bases and J by 8 bases.

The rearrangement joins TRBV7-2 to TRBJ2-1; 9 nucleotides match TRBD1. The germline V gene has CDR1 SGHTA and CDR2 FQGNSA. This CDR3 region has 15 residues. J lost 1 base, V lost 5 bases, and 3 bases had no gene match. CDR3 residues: CASSADRGSYNEQFF. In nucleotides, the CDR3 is TGTGCCAGCAGCGCGGACAGGGGTTCCTACAATGAGCAGTTCTTC.

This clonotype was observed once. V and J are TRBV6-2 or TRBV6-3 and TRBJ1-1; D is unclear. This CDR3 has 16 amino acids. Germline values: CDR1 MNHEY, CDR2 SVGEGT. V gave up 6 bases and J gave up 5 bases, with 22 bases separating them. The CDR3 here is CASSPQSFATKTEAFF. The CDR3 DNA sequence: TGTGCCAGCAGCCCCCAATCATTCGCTACAAAGACTGAAGCTTTCTTT.

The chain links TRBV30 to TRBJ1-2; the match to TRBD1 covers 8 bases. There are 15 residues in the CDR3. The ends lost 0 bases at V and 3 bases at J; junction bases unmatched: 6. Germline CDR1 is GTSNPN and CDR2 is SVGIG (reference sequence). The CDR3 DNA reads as TGTGCCTGGAGTGTACTGGACAGGGAGGACTATGGCTACACCTTC. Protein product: CAWSVLDREDYGYTF. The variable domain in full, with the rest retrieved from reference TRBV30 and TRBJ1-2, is SQTIHQWPATLVQPVGSPLSLECTVEGTSNPNLYWYRQAAGRGLQLLFYSVGIGQISSEVPQNLSASRPQDRQFILSSKKLLLSDSGFYLCAWSVLDREDYGYTFGSGTRLTVV.

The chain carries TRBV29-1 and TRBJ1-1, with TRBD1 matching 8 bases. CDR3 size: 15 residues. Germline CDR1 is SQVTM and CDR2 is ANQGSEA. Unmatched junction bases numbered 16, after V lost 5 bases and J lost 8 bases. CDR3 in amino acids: CSVTDRVFYTSEAFF. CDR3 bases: TGCAGCGTTACGGACAGGGTATTTTATACCTCCGAAGCTTTCTTT.

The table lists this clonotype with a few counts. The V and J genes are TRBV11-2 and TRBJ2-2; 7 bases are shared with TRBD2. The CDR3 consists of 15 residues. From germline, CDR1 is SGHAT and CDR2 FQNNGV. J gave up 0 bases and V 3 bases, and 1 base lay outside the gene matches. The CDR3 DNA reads TGTGCCAGCAGCTTCCGGGGGGCGAACACCGGGGAGCTGTTTTTT. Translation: CASSFRGANTGELFF. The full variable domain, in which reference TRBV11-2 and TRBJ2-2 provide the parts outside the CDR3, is EAGVAQSPRYKIIEKRQSVAFWCNPISGHATLYWYQQILGQGPKLLIQFQNNGVVDDSQLPKDRFSAERLKGVDSTLKIQPAKLEDSAVYLCASSFRGANTGELFFGEGSRLTVL.

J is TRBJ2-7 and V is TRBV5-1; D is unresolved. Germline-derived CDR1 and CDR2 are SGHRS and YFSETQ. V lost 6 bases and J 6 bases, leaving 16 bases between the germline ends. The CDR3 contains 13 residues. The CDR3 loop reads CASTLRGGFEQYF. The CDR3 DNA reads TGCGCCAGCACCCTTCGCGGCGGTTTCGAGCAGTACTTC.

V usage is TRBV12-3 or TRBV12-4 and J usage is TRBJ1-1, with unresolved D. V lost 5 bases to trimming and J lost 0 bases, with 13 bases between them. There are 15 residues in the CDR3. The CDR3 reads CASSTNSYMNTEAFF. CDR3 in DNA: TGTGCCAGCAGTACGAACAGTTACATGAACACTGAAGCTTTCTTT.

The CDR3, as DNA: TGCAGTGCCGACCCCTGGGGGGGAATAGAAAAACTGTTTTTT. Its protein product is CSADPWGGIEKLFF. The chain employs TRBV20-1 and TRBJ1-4; the D gene is possibly TRBD1 (5 bases). The germline V gene encodes CDR1 DFQATT and CDR2 SNEGSKA (reference sequence). CDR3 length: 14 residues. V lost 6 bases and J 8 bases, leaving 19 bases between the germline ends.

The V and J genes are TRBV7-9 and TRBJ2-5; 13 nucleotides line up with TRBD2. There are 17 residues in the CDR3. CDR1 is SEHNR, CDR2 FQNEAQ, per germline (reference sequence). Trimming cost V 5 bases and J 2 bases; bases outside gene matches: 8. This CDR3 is CASSERLAGGQQETQYF. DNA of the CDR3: TGTGCCAGCAGCGAACGACTAGCGGGAGGTCAGCAAGAGACCCAGTACTTC.

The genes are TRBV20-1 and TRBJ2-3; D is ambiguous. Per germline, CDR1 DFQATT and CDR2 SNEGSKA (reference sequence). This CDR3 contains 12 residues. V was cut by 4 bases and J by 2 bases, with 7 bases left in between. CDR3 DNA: TGCAGTGCTAAAACCATCACAGATACGCAGTATTTT. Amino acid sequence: CSAKTITDTQYF.

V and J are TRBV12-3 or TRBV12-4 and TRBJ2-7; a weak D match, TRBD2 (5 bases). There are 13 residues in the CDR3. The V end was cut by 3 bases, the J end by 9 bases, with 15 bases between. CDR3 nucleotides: TGTGCCAGCAGTTTGCAGAGGGCCTCCGGGCAGTACTTC. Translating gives CASSLQRASGQYF.

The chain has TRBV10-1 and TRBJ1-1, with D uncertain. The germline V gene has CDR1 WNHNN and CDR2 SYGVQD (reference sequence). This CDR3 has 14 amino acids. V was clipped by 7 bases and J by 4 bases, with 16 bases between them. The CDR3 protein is CASNHVRIGTEAFF. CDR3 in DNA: TGCGCCAGCAACCACGTTAGAATTGGCACTGAAGCTTTCTTT.

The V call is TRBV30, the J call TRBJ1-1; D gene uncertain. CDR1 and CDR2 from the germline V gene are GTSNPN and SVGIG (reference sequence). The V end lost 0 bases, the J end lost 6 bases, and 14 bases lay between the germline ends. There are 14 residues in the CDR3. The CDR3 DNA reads TGTGCCTGGAGTGTACATCCGCAAATCGCTGAAGCTTTCTTT. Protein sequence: CAWSVHPQIAEAFF.

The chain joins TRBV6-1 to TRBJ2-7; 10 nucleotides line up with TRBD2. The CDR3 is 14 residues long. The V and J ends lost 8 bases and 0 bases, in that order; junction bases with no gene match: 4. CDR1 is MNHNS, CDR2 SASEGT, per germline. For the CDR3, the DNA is TGTGCCAGCGCTCTAGCGGGAGCCTCCTACGAGCAGTACTTC. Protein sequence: CASALAGASYEQYF.

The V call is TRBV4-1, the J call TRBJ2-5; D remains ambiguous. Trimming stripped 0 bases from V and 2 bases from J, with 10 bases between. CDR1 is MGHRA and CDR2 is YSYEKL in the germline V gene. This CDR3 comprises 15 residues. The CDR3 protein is CASSQDKGRQETQYF. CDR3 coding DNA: TGCGCCAGCAGCCAAGATAAGGGCAGACAAGAGACCCAGTACTTC.

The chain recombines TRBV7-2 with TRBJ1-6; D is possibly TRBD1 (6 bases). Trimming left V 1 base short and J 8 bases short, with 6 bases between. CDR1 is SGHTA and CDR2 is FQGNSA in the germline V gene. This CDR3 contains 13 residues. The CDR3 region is CASSLEGDSPLHF. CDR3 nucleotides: TGTGCCAGCAGCTTAGAGGGGGATTCACCCCTCCACTTT.